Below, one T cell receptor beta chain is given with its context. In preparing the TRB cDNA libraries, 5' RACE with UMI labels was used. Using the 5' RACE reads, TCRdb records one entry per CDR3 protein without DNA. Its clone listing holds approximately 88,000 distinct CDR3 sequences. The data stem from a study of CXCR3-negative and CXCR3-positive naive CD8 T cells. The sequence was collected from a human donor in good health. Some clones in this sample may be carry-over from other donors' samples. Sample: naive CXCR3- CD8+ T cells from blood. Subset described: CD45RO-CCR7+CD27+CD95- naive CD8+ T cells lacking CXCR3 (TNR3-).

CDR3 amino acids: CASSLGQLRYEQYF. The V gene is TRBV12-3 or TRBV12-4, the J gene TRBJ2-7. The CDR3 contains 14 residues.